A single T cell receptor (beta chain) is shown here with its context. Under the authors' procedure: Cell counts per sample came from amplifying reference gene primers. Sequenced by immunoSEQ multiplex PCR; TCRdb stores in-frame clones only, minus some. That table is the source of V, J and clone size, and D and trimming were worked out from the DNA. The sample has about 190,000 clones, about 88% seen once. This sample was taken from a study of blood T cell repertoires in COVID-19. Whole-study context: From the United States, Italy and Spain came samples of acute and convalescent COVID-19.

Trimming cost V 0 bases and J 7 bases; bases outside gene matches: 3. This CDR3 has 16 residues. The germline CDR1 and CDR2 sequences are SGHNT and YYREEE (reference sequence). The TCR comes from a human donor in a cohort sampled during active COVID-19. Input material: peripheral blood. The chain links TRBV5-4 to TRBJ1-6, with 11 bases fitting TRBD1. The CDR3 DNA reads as TGTGCCAGCAGCTTGGCCGGGACAGGGGGGAATTCACCCCTCCACTTT. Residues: CASSLAGTGGNSPLHF. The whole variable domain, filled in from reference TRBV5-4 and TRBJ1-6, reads ETGVTQSPTHLIKTRGQQVTLRCSSQSGHNTVSWYQQALGQGPQFIFQYYREEENGRGNFPPRFSGLQFPNYSSELNVNALELDDSALYLCASSLAGTGGNSPLHFGNGTRLTVT.